This TCR beta chain was sequenced for a study of blood T cell repertoires in COVID-19. Study at large: Researchers got acute and convalescent COVID-19 samples from the United States, Italy and Spain. PBMCs, B-cell-depleted T cells, or T cells were the source of the cDNA or gDNA that made up the material.

This table comes from immunoSEQ multiplex PCR, and its TCRdb copy is limited to in-frame clones, with some not included. Of roughly 400,000 clones listed, approximately 93% are singletons. Cohorts were determined from participant-reported clinical history. No more than 2 weeks before study entry, exposed participants had met a case of COVID-19. This CDR3 is built from 16 residues. The germline gives CDR1 SEHNR, CDR2 FQNEAQ (reference sequence). V shed 7 bases and J 1 base; nucleotides not matched to a gene: 9. The TCR was taken from a woman in her thirties or forties who had been exposed to COVID-19. The rearrangement joins TRBV7-9 to TRBJ2-5; 10 nucleotides agree with TRBD2. Sequenced input: PBMCs or T cells enriched from blood (not recorded which). The CDR3 is CASTPMVAGGQETQYF. In nucleotides, the CDR3 is TGTGCCAGCACCCCCATGGTAGCGGGGGGCCAAGAGACCCAGTACTTC.